The sequence of this TCR beta chain was determined in a study of blood T cells in healthy people across ages. Overall study findings and caveats: Diversity figures derived from one million T cells were judged to underestimate the true value. Age brought a roughly linear fall in TCR beta diversity measured per million T cells. The unsorted PBMCs prevented any conclusive comparison of naive versus antigen-experienced cells.

V lost 0 bases, J lost 4 bases, and 3 bases stayed unmatched. The CDR3 is 16 amino acids. Germline CDR1 is LGHNA and CDR2 is YSLEER. A second PCR, run for about 6 to 11 cycles, used a sample-barcoded 5' primer plus a J-beta primer mix. Via MiXCR, TCRdb re-called the 5' RACE reads, giving one row per CDR3 protein. Here the sample spans 1,800,000 or so distinct CDR3 sequences, 30% to 40% being singletons. For this clonotype: Its cognate antigen is unknown.

This clonotype was sampled from a human donor in good health. The V gene is TRBV4-3, the J gene TRBJ2-3, with 11 bases identical to TRBD2. The sequenced sample consisted of blood. The CDR3 DNA sequence: TGCGCCAGCAGCCAAGAGCTTAGCGGGGGGGCAGATACGCAGTATTTT. Translated: CASSQELSGGADTQYF.